The present T cell receptor beta chain was sequenced within a study of blood T cell repertoires in COVID-19. Study context: Sites across the United States, Italy and Spain contributed samples from acute and convalescent COVID-19. PBMCs, B-cell-depleted T cells, or T cells were the source of the cDNA or gDNA that made up the material.

Measured with immunoSEQ multiplex PCR; TCRdb has only the in-frame clones, and not every one. The table includes roughly 80,000 clones, about 91% detected once. Unmatched junction bases numbered 7, after V lost 3 bases and J lost 5 bases. The germline CDR1 and CDR2 sequences are SQVTM and ANQGSEA. This CDR3 comprises 15 residues. The TCR sequence derives from a woman of 80 years or more with acute or convalescent COVID-19. V gene TRBV29-1 combines with J gene TRBJ2-3; 11 bases line up with TRBD2. Sequenced sample: peripheral blood. The CDR3 DNA reads TGCAGCGTTGACGGTAGCGGGGGGGAATTAGATACGCAGTATTTT. Its protein product is CSVDGSGGELDTQYF.